The 25 T cell receptor beta chains reported below all come from one sample, sequenced in a study of shared clonotypes between healthy human individuals. The method was immunoSEQ multiplex PCR; TCRdb's version includes in-frame clones alone and lacks a portion of them. The sample holds a few million clones; approximately 94% are singletons and the top ten take about 0.13%. Material: naive CD4+ T cells sorted from blood. Subset indicated: CD45RA+ positively selected. Receptor source: a man aged 18 to 29 in good health.

The gene calls are TRBV29-1 and TRBJ2-1; perhaps TRBD2 as D (6 bases). V was shortened by 1 base and J by 4 bases, with 14 bases between the two germline ends. The V gene's germline CDR1 is SQVTM and CDR2 ANQGSEA. This CDR3 contains 15 residues. The CDR3 sequence: CSVEGGAGKYNEQFF. The DNA for the CDR3 is TGCAGCGTTGAAGGGGGCGCGGGGAAATACAATGAGCAGTTCTTC.

This chain uses TRBV2 with TRBJ2-7; no definite D call. Germline V gives CDR1 SNHLY, CDR2 FYNNEI. The CDR3 totals 14 residues. The ends were cut back, 5 bases at V and 1 base at J, with 12 bases in the middle. The CDR3 loop reads CASSIDAASYEQYF. CDR3 DNA: TGTGCCAGCAGTATCGACGCGGCTTCCTACGAGCAGTACTTC.

V usage is TRBV5-1 and J usage is TRBJ1-5; D is unresolved. This CDR3 has 13 residues. Germline loops: CDR1 SGHRS, CDR2 YFSETQ. Trimming shortened V by 0 bases and J by 11 bases, and 12 bases separated the two germline ends. CDR3 amino acids: CASSLDPDWTQHF. CDR3 DNA: TGCGCCAGCAGCTTGGATCCCGACTGGACCCAGCATTTT.

The chain joins TRBV4-1 to TRBJ2-6; no definite D call. CDR3 size: 16 residues. In germline, CDR1 is MGHRA, CDR2 YSYEKL. Deletions cut 5 bases from V and 2 bases from J, with 13 bases between. The CDR3 DNA reads TGCGCCAGCAGCTCTCATCGGGTAGCTGGGGCCAACGTCCTGACTTTC. Encoded protein: CASSSHRVAGANVLTF.

This clone was observed once. Within the sample, other DNA sequences also encode this same CDR3. This chain joins TRBV19 and TRBJ1-1; 8 bases align to TRBD1. V shed 6 bases, J shed 0 bases, and the junction held 3 bases outside the gene matches. The CDR3 runs to 14 residues. Germline CDR1 LNHDA, CDR2 SQIVND (reference sequence). The DNA of the CDR3 is TGTGCCAGTAGACCGACAGGGGTGAACACTGAAGCTTTCTTT. As protein: CASRPTGVNTEAFF.

V usage is TRBV2 and J usage is TRBJ2-5; D is undetermined. V dropped 8 bases and J dropped 1 base, with 8 bases sitting between them. CDR3 length equals 12 residues. Germline lookup yields CDR1 SNHLY and CDR2 FYNNEI. CDR3 protein: CASGDRQETQYF. CDR3 sequence (DNA): TGTGCCAGCGGAGACCGCCAAGAGACCCAGTACTTC.

V and J are TRBV4-2 and TRBJ1-4; D is perhaps TRBD1 (5 bases). Trimming took 0 bases from V and 8 from J, leaving 10 bases between them. The length of the CDR3 is 14 residues. Germline assignment: CDR1 LGHNA and CDR2 YNFKEQ. The CDR3: CASSQDGGLEKLFF. Written as DNA, the CDR3 is TGTGCCAGCAGCCAAGATGGGGGGTTAGAAAAACTGTTTTTT.

V is TRBV7-9 and J is TRBJ1-2; TRBD1 matches at 8 bases. V lost 8 bases, J lost 1 base, and 6 bases stayed unmatched. Germline assignment: CDR1 SEHNR and CDR2 FQNEAQ (reference sequence). This CDR3 contains 14 residues. CDR3 DNA: TGTGCCAGCCTTAACAGGGGGATTAACTATGGCTACACCTTC. Amino acid sequence: CASLNRGINYGYTF.

The rearrangement uses TRBV25-1 and TRBJ1-6; possible D gene TRBD1, 5 bases. The CDR3 covers 14 residues. CDR1 and CDR2 from the germline V gene are MGHDK and SYGVNS. V was shortened by 1 base and J by 11 bases, with 12 bases between the two germline ends. CDR3 in amino acids: CASSEFGRVAPLHF. CDR3 sequence (DNA): TGTGCCAGCAGTGAATTTGGCAGGGTGGCACCCCTCCACTTT.

The CDR3 bases are TGTGCCAGCAGGACAGGGGGAAATAATGAAAAACTGTTTTTT. Translated: CASRTGGNNEKLFF. The V and J genes are TRBV6-1 and TRBJ1-4; 9 bases align to TRBD1. The CDR3 spans 14 residues. Germline assignment: CDR1 MNHNS and CDR2 SASEGT. The trim removed 6 bases at V and 4 bases at J, leaving 3 bases unmatched.

The V and J genes are TRBV28 and TRBJ2-1; perhaps TRBD2 as D (5 bases). The germline CDR1 and CDR2 sequences are MDHEN and SYDVKM. The CDR3 runs to 11 residues. The V gene lost 8 bases and the J gene lost 9 bases, with 11 bases spanning the gap. CDR3: CASGGWSEQFF. The CDR3 nucleotides are TGTGCCAGCGGAGGTTGGAGTGAGCAGTTCTTC.

This clone came up once. The V call is TRBV11-2, the J call TRBJ2-2; no clear D. The V end was cut by 5 bases, the J end by 9 bases, with 25 bases between. Germline V gene data show CDR1 as SGHAT and CDR2 as FQNNGV. The CDR3 length is 17 residues. The CDR3: CASSTIKTKGTVWELFF. As DNA, the CDR3 is TGTGCCAGCAGCACCATCAAAACCAAAGGCACGGTGTGGGAGCTGTTTTTT. Using reference TRBV11-2 and TRBJ2-2 for the parts outside the CDR3, the full variable domain is EAGVAQSPRYKIIEKRQSVAFWCNPISGHATLYWYQQILGQGPKLLIQFQNNGVVDDSQLPKDRFSAERLKGVDSTLKIQPAKLEDSAVYLCASSTIKTKGTVWELFFGEGSRLTVL.

The chain's CDR3 is CASSSGQQRNQPQHF. Written as DNA, the CDR3 is TGTGCCAGCAGCTCGGGACAACAAAGAAATCAGCCCCAGCATTTT. The chain recombines TRBV5-4 with TRBJ1-5, with a tentative D call TRBD1 (6 bases). Germline lookup yields CDR1 SGHNT and CDR2 YYREEE (reference sequence). With 3 bases removed from V and 4 bases from J, the gap between germline ends came to 14 bases. This CDR3 region has 15 residues.

The CDR3 nucleotides read TGTGCCAGCAGTGTAAGAAGGGAAGGGCCCAATGAGCAGTTCTTC. Translating gives CASSVRREGPNEQFF. The J gene is TRBJ2-1, the V gene TRBV6-1; D remains unclear. Trimming pared 4 bases from V and 6 bases from J, leaving 16 bases between. The CDR3 loop spans 15 amino acids. Per the germline V gene, CDR1 is MNHNS and CDR2 is SASEGT.

The V and J genes are TRBV7-9 and TRBJ1-5; D remains ambiguous. Trimming shortened V by 4 bases and J by 3 bases, and 10 bases separated the two germline ends. The CDR3 consists of 14 residues. Germline values: CDR1 SEHNR, CDR2 FQNEAQ (reference sequence). This CDR3 reads CASSSEVPNQPQHF. Here the CDR3 DNA reads TGTGCCAGCAGCTCCGAGGTGCCCAATCAGCCCCAGCATTTT.

V and J are TRBV5-4 and TRBJ2-3; a possible D gene is TRBD2 (6 bases). Germline V CDR1 and CDR2: SGHNT, YYREEE (reference sequence). The CDR3 length is 17 residues. V lost 1 base and J 0 bases, leaving 15 bases between the germline ends. DNA for the CDR3: TGTGCCAGCAGCTTGCTTGGAGGGTCCCTGAGCACAGATACGCAGTATTTT. This codes for CASSLLGGSLSTDTQYF. Full variable domain (missing parts from reference TRBV5-4 and TRBJ2-3): ETGVTQSPTHLIKTRGQQVTLRCSSQSGHNTVSWYQQALGQGPQFIFQYYREEENGRGNFPPRFSGLQFPNYSSELNVNALELDDSALYLCASSLLGGSLSTDTQYFGPGTRLTVL.

V and J are TRBV2 and TRBJ2-3, with D perhaps assigned TRBD1 or TRBD2 (5 bases each). Germline V gives CDR1 SNHLY, CDR2 FYNNEI. Trimming shortened V by 0 bases and J by 4 bases, and 5 bases separated the two germline ends. This CDR3 comprises 13 residues. In DNA, the CDR3 is TGTGCCAGCAGTGAAGCGGGACCAGATACGCAGTATTTT. Encoded protein: CASSEAGPDTQYF.

The V gene is TRBV11-3, the J gene TRBJ1-6, with D unresolved. V was trimmed by 1 base and J by 8 bases, leaving 9 bases between them. This CDR3 is built from 14 residues. Germline V gene data show CDR1 as SGHNT and CDR2 as YENEEA. The CDR3 is CASSLGAADSPLHF. The CDR3 DNA reads as TGTGCCAGCAGCTTAGGGGCCGCAGATTCACCCCTCCACTTT.

The V gene is TRBV27, the J gene TRBJ2-7; 7 positions agree with TRBD1. The CDR3 consists of 15 residues. After removal of 6 bases from V and 5 bases from J, the junction contained 13 bases not matched to a gene. CDR1 and CDR2 from the germline V gene are MNHEY and SMNVEV (reference sequence). The CDR3 spells CASSAWTGSPNEQYF. The CDR3, as DNA: TGTGCCAGCAGCGCCTGGACAGGTAGTCCCAACGAGCAGTACTTC.

The chain links TRBV7-9 to TRBJ1-5, with D perhaps TRBD1 (5 bases). This CDR3 is 16 amino acids long. Germline CDR1 is SEHNR and CDR2 is FQNEAQ (reference sequence). V was cut by 1 base and J by 2 bases, with 12 bases left in between. DNA of the CDR3: TGTGCCAGCAGCTTAGTCTCCGGGGGTGGCAATCAGCCCCAGCATTTT. This translates into CASSLVSGGGNQPQHF.

The chain couples TRBV30 to TRBJ2-3; 10 bases line up with TRBD2. The CDR3 is 14 amino acids. The ends lost 3 bases at V and 5 bases at J; junction bases unmatched: 5. The V gene's germline CDR1 is GTSNPN and CDR2 SVGIG (reference sequence). CDR3 sequence (DNA): TGTGCCTGGAGCACTAGCGGGGTTAGAGATACGCAGTATTTT. As protein: CAWSTSGVRDTQYF. Drawing the rest from reference TRBV30 and TRBJ2-3, the complete variable domain is SQTIHQWPATLVQPVGSPLSLECTVEGTSNPNLYWYRQAAGRGLQLLFYSVGIGQISSEVPQNLSASRPQDRQFILSSKKLLLSDSGFYLCAWSTSGVRDTQYFGPGTRLTVL.

The chain combines TRBV2 with TRBJ2-6, with D hard to call. The CDR3 contains 14 residues. The germline gives CDR1 SNHLY, CDR2 FYNNEI. V was clipped by 7 bases and J by 0 bases, with 7 bases between them. The chain's CDR3 is CASTRSSGANVLTF. The CDR3 region has the DNA TGTGCCAGCACCCGAAGCTCTGGGGCCAACGTCCTGACTTTC.

The CDR3 DNA sequence: TGCGCCAGCAGTCCGAGGGGCCCTGGGGCCAACGTCCTGACTTTC. This encodes CASSPRGPGANVLTF. The rearrangement joins TRBV5-1 to TRBJ2-6; D is perhaps TRBD1 or TRBD2 (5 bases each). Germline CDR1 and CDR2: SGHRS and YFSETQ. Trimming removed 5 bases from V and 2 bases from J, with 11 bases in between. The CDR3 totals 15 residues.

The chain is built from TRBV5-1 and TRBJ2-5; 7 bases line up with TRBD1. The CDR3 spans 14 residues. Trimming removed 4 bases from V and 5 bases from J; junction bases left unmatched: 8. Per the germline V gene, CDR1 is SGHRS and CDR2 is YFSETQ. The CDR3 sequence is CASSADRVVETQYF. The CDR3 DNA reads TGCGCCAGCAGCGCCGACAGGGTGGTGGAGACCCAGTACTTC.

The gene calls are TRBV7-9 and TRBJ1-2, with 7 bases identical to TRBD1. The length of the CDR3 is 15 residues. CDR1 and CDR2 from the germline V gene are SEHNR and FQNEAQ (reference sequence). The trim removed 5 bases at V and 1 base at J, leaving 7 bases unmatched. CDR3 loop: CASSLKGADNYGYTF. CDR3 sequence (DNA): TGTGCCAGCAGCCTGAAGGGGGCAGATAACTATGGCTACACCTTC.